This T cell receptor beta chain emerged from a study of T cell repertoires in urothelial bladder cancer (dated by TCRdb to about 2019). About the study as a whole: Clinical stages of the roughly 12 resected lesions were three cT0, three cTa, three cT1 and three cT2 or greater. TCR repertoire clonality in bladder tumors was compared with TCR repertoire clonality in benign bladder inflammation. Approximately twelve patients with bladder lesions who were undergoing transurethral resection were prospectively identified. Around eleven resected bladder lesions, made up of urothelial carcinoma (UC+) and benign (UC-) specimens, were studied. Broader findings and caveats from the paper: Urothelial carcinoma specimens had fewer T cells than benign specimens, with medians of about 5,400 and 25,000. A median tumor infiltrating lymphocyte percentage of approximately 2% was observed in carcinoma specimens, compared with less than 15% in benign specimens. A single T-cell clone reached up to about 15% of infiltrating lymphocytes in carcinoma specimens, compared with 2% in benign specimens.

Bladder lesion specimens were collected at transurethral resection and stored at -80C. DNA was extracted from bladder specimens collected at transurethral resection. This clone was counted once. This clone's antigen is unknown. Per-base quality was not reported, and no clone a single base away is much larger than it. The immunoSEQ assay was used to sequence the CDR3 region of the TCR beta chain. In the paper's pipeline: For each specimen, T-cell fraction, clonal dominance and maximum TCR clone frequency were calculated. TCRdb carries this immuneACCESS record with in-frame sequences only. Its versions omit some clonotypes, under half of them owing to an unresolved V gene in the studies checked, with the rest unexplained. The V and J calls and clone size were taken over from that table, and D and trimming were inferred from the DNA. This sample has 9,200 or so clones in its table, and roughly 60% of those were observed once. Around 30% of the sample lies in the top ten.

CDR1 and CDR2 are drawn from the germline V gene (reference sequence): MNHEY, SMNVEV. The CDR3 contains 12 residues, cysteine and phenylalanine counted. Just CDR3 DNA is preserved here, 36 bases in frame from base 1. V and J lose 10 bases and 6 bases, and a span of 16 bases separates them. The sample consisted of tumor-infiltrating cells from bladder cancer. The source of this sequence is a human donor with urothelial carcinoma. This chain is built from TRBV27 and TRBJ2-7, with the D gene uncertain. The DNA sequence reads TGTGCCACCGTCATGGGCGGTGGCGAGCAGTACTTC. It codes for CATVMGGGEQYF.